This T cell receptor beta chain originates from a study of blood T cell repertoires in COVID-19. This CDR3 is 14 amino acids long. CDR1 is SGHNT and CDR2 is YYREEE in the germline V gene (reference sequence). V dropped 4 bases and J dropped 4; count of bases not matched to a gene: 6. The protocol was immunoSEQ multiplex PCR, while the TCRdb copy is restricted to in-frame clones and leaves out a portion. The sample carries some 120,000 clones, more than 80% recorded once. This chain uses TRBV5-4 with TRBJ2-3; 7 positions agree with TRBD2. Specimen: peripheral blood. The origin of this receptor is a human donor in a cohort sampled during active COVID-19. The CDR3 here is CASSPKRGADTQYF. The CDR3 nucleotides read TGTGCCAGCAGCCCAAAGCGGGGCGCAGATACGCAGTATTTT.